This T cell receptor (beta chain) was recorded in a study of T cell changes during pregnancy in multiple sclerosis. TCRdb's table, derived via immunoSEQ multiplex PCR, lists solely in-frame clones and lacks some. Of 15,000 to 20,000 clones in the sample, 84% are singletons; the top ten hold approximately 9.1%. The clonotype was recovered from a female donor in good health, enrolled as a control in a pregnancy study. Here the sequenced sample was CD8+ T cells from peripheral blood mononuclear cells, taken in the second trimester of pregnancy.

CDR3 sequence (DNA): TGTGCCAGCAGCCAAGGCGGACTAGCGGTTACCTCCTACGAGCAGTACTTC. Its translation is CASSQGGLAVTSYEQYF. The rearrangement links TRBV14 to TRBJ2-7; 10 bases fit TRBD2. The CDR3 has 17 amino acids. Germline V lookup: CDR1 SGHDN, CDR2 FVKESK. J gave up 0 bases and V 1 base, and 6 bases lay outside the gene matches.